These 6 T cell receptor beta chains share one sample of origin, sequenced in a study of cytomegalovirus exposure and HLA in healthy donors. The PCR had 60 Vbeta and 13 Jbeta primers. TCRdb's copy holds only in-frame clones and misses some; the assay was immunoSEQ multiplex PCR. The repertoire consists of over 150,000 clones, with around four fifths occurring once and the leading ten covering 0.95% to 1.5%. Sequenced sample: PBMCs. These receptors all come from a boy aged 2 to 10 in good health and CMV-seronegative.

The rearrangement uses TRBV30 and TRBJ2-2; D perhaps matches TRBD2 (6 bases). This CDR3 spans 18 amino acids. The ends were cut back, 0 bases at V and 7 bases at J, with 24 bases in the middle. Germline V gene lookup returns CDR1 GTSNPN and CDR2 SVGIG (reference sequence). The CDR3 loop reads CAWSVVGRDRLRVGELFF. Here the CDR3 DNA reads TGTGCCTGGAGTGTCGTGGGGCGGGATAGACTTAGGGTCGGGGAGCTGTTTTTT.

This clone was observed once. A junction boundary mismatches the germline segment, possibly from a read error. This same CDR3 is encoded by further DNA sequences in the sample. The gene calls are TRBV6-4 and TRBJ2-2, with 9 nucleotides matching TRBD2. Per germline, CDR1 MRHNA and CDR2 SNTAGT. The CDR3 covers 17 residues. The CDR3 DNA reads TGCGCCAGCAGTCCCCGCATCAGCGGGGGGTCAGCCGGGGAGCTGTTTTTT. It translates to CASSPRISGGSAGELFF.

V and J are TRBV30 and TRBJ2-7; 8 bases line up with TRBD2. The trim removed 4 bases at V and 2 bases at J, leaving 16 bases unmatched. This CDR3 has 17 amino acids. Germline CDR1 GTSNPN, CDR2 SVGIG (reference sequence). The CDR3 spells CAWTPSGTSASPYEQYF. In DNA form, the CDR3 reads TGTGCCTGGACCCCATCGGGGACTAGTGCAAGCCCCTACGAGCAGTACTTC.

The chain joins TRBV10-3 to TRBJ2-1; TRBD2 matches 15 bases. In germline, CDR1 is ENHRY, CDR2 SYGVKD. Trimming took 4 bases from V and 7 from J; bases not matched to a gene: 5. The CDR3 is made up of 16 amino acids. The CDR3 DNA reads TGTGCCATCAGTGGGACTAGCGGGAGGGCGAGGAATGAGCAGTTCTTC. The encoded protein is CAISGTSGRARNEQFF.

This chain links TRBV6-1 with TRBJ2-1; the D gene is possibly TRBD2 (6 bases). V shed 5 bases and J shed 5 bases, with 13 bases lying between them. CDR1 and CDR2 (germline): MNHNS, SASEGT. The CDR3 has 14 amino acids. The CDR3 nucleotides read TGTGCCAGCAGTTGGAGGGACCCAGACAATGAGCAGTTCTTC. Its protein is CASSWRDPDNEQFF.

The rearrangement links TRBV10-3 to TRBJ2-1; possibly TRBD2 for D (5 bases). The CDR3 has 12 residues. Germline V gene lookup returns CDR1 ENHRY and CDR2 SYGVKD. Trimming pared 4 bases from V and 8 bases from J, leaving 9 bases between. The CDR3 here is CAISGTGDEQFF. The CDR3 DNA is TGTGCCATCAGTGGGACTGGTGATGAGCAGTTCTTC.